Listed below are T cell receptor beta chains from one sample, sequenced in a study of blood T cell repertoires in COVID-19. Some clones are missing from TCRdb's copy, which holds only in-frame ones; the method was immunoSEQ multiplex PCR. The profile shows some 330,000 clones, around 87% of them singletons. Sequencing was done on a sample of PBMCs or T cells enriched from blood (not recorded which). Receptors originate from a man aged 35 to 55 in a cohort exposed to, infected with or recovered from COVID-19 (not recorded which). Each CDR3 is given with its conserved first and last residue. The D gene is left open where the match is weak. Not every row has a clone size; where given, it reads once, few, many or a size class.

j_call: TRBJ1-5; clone_size: -; v_call: TRBV6-5; d_call: TRBD1; cdr3_aa: CASSRNRGQPQHF; cdr3_nt: TGTGCCAGCAGTCGAAACAGGGGACAGCCCCAGCATTTT
j_call: TRBJ2-2; clone_size: -; v_call: TRBV5-4; d_call: TRBD2; cdr3_aa: CASSTPSGGELFF; cdr3_nt: TGTGCCAGCAGCACCCCTAGCGGCGGGGAGCTGTTTTTT
j_call: TRBJ2-4; clone_size: -; v_call: TRBV6-5; d_call: TRBD1; cdr3_aa: CASSPRDRGNIQYF; cdr3_nt: TGTGCCAGCAGCCCCCGGGACAGGGGTAACATTCAGTACTTC
j_call: TRBJ2-3; clone_size: -; v_call: TRBV7-2; d_call: -; cdr3_aa: CASSLGREGTQYF; cdr3_nt: TGTGCCAGCAGCTTAGGACGGGAAGGTACGCAGTATTTT
j_call: TRBJ1-4; clone_size: -; v_call: TRBV6-5; d_call: -; cdr3_aa: CASNLRINEKLFF; cdr3_nt: TGTGCCAGCAACCTGAGGATTAATGAAAAACTGTTTTTT
j_call: TRBJ2-7; clone_size: -; v_call: TRBV5-1; d_call: TRBD1; cdr3_aa: CASSLQGSLDEQYF; cdr3_nt: TGCGCCAGCAGCCTACAGGGGTCCTTAGACGAGCAGTACTTC
j_call: TRBJ1-2; clone_size: -; v_call: TRBV27; d_call: -; cdr3_aa: CASSSTDKLSYGYTF; cdr3_nt: TGTGCCAGCAGTTCTACAGACAAACTTTCCTATGGCTACACCTTC
j_call: TRBJ2-7; clone_size: once; v_call: TRBV13; d_call: -; cdr3_aa: CASSLLENEQYF; cdr3_nt: TGTGCCAGCAGCTTACTCGAGAACGAGCAGTACTTC
j_call: TRBJ2-7; clone_size: -; v_call: TRBV2; d_call: -; cdr3_aa: CASSPGSRYEQYF; cdr3_nt: TGTGCCAGCAGCCCGGGGTCCCGCTACGAGCAGTACTTC
j_call: TRBJ2-2; clone_size: -; v_call: TRBV27; d_call: -; cdr3_aa: CASSFQGWGTGELFF; cdr3_nt: TGTGCCAGCAGTTTTCAGGGGTGGGGCACCGGGGAGCTGTTTTTT
j_call: TRBJ2-4; clone_size: -; v_call: TRBV5-4; d_call: TRBD2; cdr3_aa: CASSFSTSGNIQYF; cdr3_nt: TGTGCCAGCAGCTTTTCAACTAGCGGGAACATTCAGTACTTC
j_call: TRBJ1-4; clone_size: -; v_call: TRBV18; d_call: TRBD1; cdr3_aa: CASSPPSGGREKLFF; cdr3_nt: TGTGCCAGCTCACCACCTTCAGGGGGCCGTGAAAAACTGTTTTTT
j_call: TRBJ2-2; clone_size: -; v_call: TRBV3-1/TRBV3-2; d_call: TRBD1; cdr3_aa: CASSPRTGQRRTGELFF; cdr3_nt: TGTGCCAGCAGCCCAAGGACAGGGCAAAGGAGGACCGGGGAGCTGTTTTTT
j_call: TRBJ2-4; clone_size: -; v_call: TRBV5-1; d_call: -; cdr3_aa: CASSTDPLRQTLAKNIQYF; cdr3_nt: TGCGCCAGCAGCACTGACCCCCTAAGACAGACCCTAGCCAAAAACATTCAGTACTTC
j_call: TRBJ2-7; clone_size: -; v_call: TRBV10-3; d_call: -; cdr3_aa: CATWGDEQYF; cdr3_nt: TGTGCCACCTGGGGGGACGAGCAGTACTTC
j_call: TRBJ2-7; clone_size: -; v_call: TRBV28; d_call: TRBD1; cdr3_aa: CASSPMPGQGPYEQYF; cdr3_nt: TGTGCCAGCAGTCCAATGCCGGGACAGGGTCCCTACGAGCAGTACTTC
j_call: TRBJ2-1; clone_size: -; v_call: TRBV10-1; d_call: TRBD2; cdr3_aa: CASSAGTSGYSSYNEQFF; cdr3_nt: TGCGCCAGCAGTGCCGGGACTAGCGGGTACAGCTCCTACAATGAGCAGTTCTTC
j_call: TRBJ2-3; clone_size: -; v_call: TRBV11-3; d_call: TRBD2; cdr3_aa: CASSRSGSVTDTQYF; cdr3_nt: TGTGCCAGCAGCCGTAGCGGGAGCGTCACAGATACGCAGTATTTT
j_call: TRBJ1-3; clone_size: few; v_call: TRBV5-5; d_call: TRBD1; cdr3_aa: CASSLAGGTGNTIYF; cdr3_nt: TGTGCCAGCAGCTTGGCAGGGGGAACTGGAAACACCATATATTTT
j_call: TRBJ2-7; clone_size: -; v_call: TRBV5-1; d_call: -; cdr3_aa: CASSFGGGQEQYF; cdr3_nt: TGCGCCAGCAGCTTTGGCGGCGGTCAAGAGCAGTACTTC
j_call: TRBJ2-3; clone_size: -; v_call: TRBV11-3; d_call: -; cdr3_aa: CASSLGRGSGLTDTQYF; cdr3_nt: TGTGCCAGCAGCTTAGGCCGGGGTAGCGGACTCACAGATACGCAGTATTTT
j_call: TRBJ2-1; clone_size: -; v_call: TRBV27; d_call: -; cdr3_aa: CASSFRAALTYNEQFF; cdr3_nt: TGTGCCAGCAGTTTTCGCGCGGCACTTACCTACAATGAGCAGTTCTTC
j_call: TRBJ2-1; clone_size: -; v_call: TRBV5-1; d_call: -; cdr3_aa: CASSPASVGNEQFF; cdr3_nt: TGCGCCAGCAGCCCAGCTAGCGTTGGCAATGAGCAGTTCTTC
j_call: TRBJ2-3; clone_size: -; v_call: TRBV20-1; d_call: -; cdr3_aa: CSATHGFTQYF; cdr3_nt: TGCAGTGCTACCCACGGTTTTACGCAGTATTTT
j_call: TRBJ2-5; clone_size: -; v_call: TRBV3-1/TRBV3-2; d_call: TRBD2; cdr3_aa: CASSQDRNPGLGETQYF; cdr3_nt: TGTGCCAGCAGCCAAGATCGCAACCCGGGACTAGGGGAGACCCAGTACTTC
j_call: TRBJ2-1; clone_size: -; v_call: TRBV7-9; d_call: TRBD2; cdr3_aa: CASSGGTSGMVPGNEQFF; cdr3_nt: TGTGCCAGCAGCGGGGGGACTAGCGGGATGGTGCCGGGCAATGAGCAGTTCTTC
j_call: TRBJ2-2; clone_size: many; v_call: TRBV25-1; d_call: TRBD1; cdr3_aa: CASSPRDSYTGELFF; cdr3_nt: TGTGCCAGCAGTCCCCGGGACAGCTACACCGGGGAGCTGTTTTTT
j_call: TRBJ2-5; clone_size: -; v_call: TRBV6-1; d_call: -; cdr3_aa: CASSDRERETQYF; cdr3_nt: TGTGCCAGCAGTGACAGGGAAAGGGAGACCCAGTACTTC
j_call: TRBJ1-4; clone_size: -; v_call: TRBV3-1/TRBV3-2; d_call: -; cdr3_aa: CASSHGGVNEKLFF; cdr3_nt: TGTGCCAGCAGCCATGGGGGGGTTAATGAAAAACTGTTTTTT
j_call: TRBJ1-6; clone_size: -; v_call: TRBV6-5; d_call: -; cdr3_aa: CASSYSGGLNSPLHF; cdr3_nt: TGTGCCAGCAGTTACTCCGGGGGTCTTAATTCACCCCTCCACTTT
j_call: TRBJ2-1; clone_size: -; v_call: TRBV5-1; d_call: TRBD2; cdr3_aa: CASSLGSSGYNEQFF; cdr3_nt: TGCGCCAGCAGCTTGGGTTCTAGCGGCTACAATGAGCAGTTCTTC
j_call: TRBJ2-2; clone_size: -; v_call: TRBV7-9; d_call: TRBD1; cdr3_aa: CASRGQGAFGELFF; cdr3_nt: TGTGCCAGCAGAGGACAGGGGGCTTTCGGGGAGCTGTTTTTT
j_call: TRBJ2-3; clone_size: -; v_call: TRBV6-5; d_call: TRBD2; cdr3_aa: CASSSGTRKSDTQYF; cdr3_nt: TGTGCCAGCAGTTCCGGGACTAGAAAGTCAGATACGCAGTATTTT
j_call: TRBJ1-2; clone_size: -; v_call: TRBV2; d_call: -; cdr3_aa: CASSNLANYGYTF; cdr3_nt: TGTGCCAGCAGTAACTTGGCTAACTATGGCTACACCTTC
j_call: TRBJ2-7; clone_size: -; v_call: TRBV5-5; d_call: TRBD1; cdr3_aa: CASSIRLGQGASSYEQYF; cdr3_nt: TGTGCCAGCAGCATACGGTTAGGACAGGGGGCCTCCAGTTACGAGCAGTACTTC
j_call: TRBJ1-1; clone_size: few; v_call: TRBV18; d_call: -; cdr3_aa: CASSPGGRVTEAFF; cdr3_nt: TGTGCCAGCTCACCAGGGGGCAGGGTGACTGAAGCTTTCTTT
j_call: TRBJ1-6; clone_size: -; v_call: TRBV9; d_call: -; cdr3_aa: CASSPSGGSPSSVPLHF; cdr3_nt: TGTGCCAGCAGCCCATCTGGGGGCAGTCCATCTTCGGTTCCCCTCCACTTT
j_call: TRBJ1-5; clone_size: -; v_call: TRBV5-8; d_call: TRBD1; cdr3_aa: CASSLAKPISGQVGNQPQHF; cdr3_nt: TGTGCCAGCAGCTTGGCCAAGCCGATATCCGGACAGGTGGGCAATCAGCCCCAGCATTTT
j_call: TRBJ2-1; clone_size: -; v_call: TRBV4-1; d_call: -; cdr3_aa: CASSQSRGGAKYNEQFF; cdr3_nt: TGCGCCAGCAGCCAAAGTAGGGGGGGCGCAAAATACAATGAGCAGTTCTTC
j_call: TRBJ1-5; clone_size: few; v_call: TRBV30; d_call: -; cdr3_aa: CAWSVRLSNQPQHF; cdr3_nt: TGTGCCTGGAGTGTGAGACTTAGCAATCAGCCCCAGCATTTT